This T cell receptor beta chain comes out of a study of T cell changes during pregnancy in multiple sclerosis. The V segment lost 0 bases and the J segment 4 bases; nucleotides outside the gene matches: 11. The CDR3 is 17 residues long. Germline V gene sequence: CDR1 SGDLS, CDR2 YYNGEE. Assay used: immunoSEQ multiplex PCR; TCRdb lists only in-frame clones, some missing. This sample yields 85,000 to 100,000 clones, of which about 92% are seen a single time; 1.5% to 1.9% belongs to the top ten. Here the sequenced sample was peripheral blood, taken in the first trimester of pregnancy. The source is a female donor with multiple sclerosis, enrolled in a pregnancy study. The chain recombines TRBV9 with TRBJ1-2, with 8 bases lining up with TRBD1. In DNA form, the CDR3 reads TGTGCCAGCAGCGTAGGAGGTGTACAGGGGGACATCTATGGCTACACCTTC. Protein sequence: CASSVGGVQGDIYGYTF.